Listed here are 30 T cell receptor beta chains from one sample, sequenced in a study of PD-L1 blockade in urothelial cancer. Assay used: immunoSEQ multiplex PCR; TCRdb lists only in-frame clones, some missing. The sample yields tens of thousands of clones, 88% seen once. Regarding time point: peripheral blood 6 weeks after treatment start. Sequenced material: PBMCs, taken around atezolizumab (anti-PD-L1) treatment. Source of these receptors: a man aged 55-75 years with urothelial cancer.

The V call is TRBV7-3, the J call TRBJ2-2; 10 nucleotides align to TRBD1. Germline-derived CDR1 and CDR2 are SGHTA and FQGTGA. Unmatched junction bases numbered 2, after V lost 1 base and J lost 3 bases. There are 16 residues in the CDR3. The CDR3 DNA is TGTGCCAGCAGCTTAATGGGGACAGGGGACACCGGGGAGCTGTTTTTT. Translating it yields CASSLMGTGDTGELFF.

This chain uses TRBV16 with TRBJ2-3; 7 bases fit TRBD2. The CDR3 spans 16 residues. The junction had 5 bases not matched to a gene; V was cut back by 1 base and J by 1 base. Germline V lookup: CDR1 KGHSY, CDR2 FQNENV. This CDR3 is CASSQLASGGTDTQYF. For the CDR3, the DNA is TGTGCCAGCAGCCAATTAGCGAGCGGGGGCACAGATACGCAGTATTTT.

V and J are TRBV27 and TRBJ1-1; possible D gene TRBD1, 5 bases. Germline-derived CDR1 and CDR2 are MNHEY and SMNVEV (reference sequence). The V gene lost 3 bases and the J gene lost 11 bases, with 13 bases spanning the gap. The length of the CDR3 is 12 residues. The DNA for the CDR3 is TGTGCCAGCAGTTTCCCTGGGGCTGGTGCTTTCTTT. It codes for CASSFPGAGAFF.

The chain joins TRBV2 to TRBJ2-3, with a possible D match to TRBD2 (6 bases). The V and J ends lost 4 bases and 0 bases respectively, with 11 bases between them. The CDR3 has 15 amino acids. CDR1 and CDR2 (germline): SNHLY, FYNNEI. The CDR3 is CASSGGRGSTDTQYF. In nucleotides, the CDR3 is TGTGCCAGCAGTGGGGGTCGGGGGAGCACAGATACGCAGTATTTT.

The chain combines TRBV19 with TRBJ1-2; TRBD1 matches at 10 bases. V was pared by 6 bases and J by 1 base, with 8 bases of the junction left unmatched. Per germline, CDR1 LNHDA and CDR2 SQIVND (reference sequence). The CDR3 runs 16 residues. The CDR3, as DNA: TGTGCCAGTAGAGGAACGGGACAGGGGTTTAACTATGGCTACACCTTC. Its protein is CASRGTGQGFNYGYTF. The full variable domain, in which reference TRBV19 and TRBJ1-2 provide the parts outside the CDR3, is DGGITQSPKYLFRKEGQNVTLSCEQNLNHDAMYWYRQDPGQGLRLIYYSQIVNDFQKGDIAEGYSVSREKKESFPLTVTSAQKNPTAFYLCASRGTGQGFNYGYTFGSGTRLTVV.

The chain carries TRBV18 and TRBJ1-3; D perhaps matches TRBD1 (6 bases). This CDR3 contains 15 residues. Trimming removed 5 bases from V and 1 base from J, with 12 bases in between. Germline CDR1 is KGHSH and CDR2 is LQKENI. The CDR3 sequence: CASSYLQGSGNTIYF. DNA for the CDR3: TGTGCCAGCTCATACCTCCAGGGGTCTGGAAACACCATATATTTT.

This clone was picked up a small number of times. The germline gene is not matched at one end of the junction; a read error may be the cause. The genes are TRBV7-7 and TRBJ2-7, with 10 bases aligning to TRBD2. The CDR3 totals 17 residues. Germline V gene data show CDR1 as SSHAT and CDR2 as FNYEAQ (reference sequence). CDR3: CASSQGGVLAGEDEQYF. The CDR3 DNA follows: TGTGCTAGCAGTCAAGGGGGGGTGCTAGCGGGAGAGGACGAGCAGTACTTC. The full variable domain, completed using reference TRBV7-7 and TRBJ2-7, is GAGVSQSPRYKVTKRGQDVTLRCDPISSHATLYWYQQALGQGPEFLTYFNYEAQPDKSGLPSDRFSAERPEGSISTLTIQRTEQRDSAMYRCASSQGGVLAGEDEQYFGPGTRLTVT.

The chain has TRBV2 and TRBJ1-6; 10 bases are a match to TRBD1. V shed 4 bases and J 8 bases; nucleotides not matched to a gene: 2. Germline V gene lookup returns CDR1 SNHLY and CDR2 FYNNEI. The CDR3 has 14 amino acids. Written as DNA, the CDR3 is TGTGCCAGCAGTGGGGACAGGGGCCATTCACCCCTCCACTTT. Protein sequence: CASSGDRGHSPLHF.

The chain has TRBV4-2 and TRBJ1-6, with unresolved D. CDR3 size: 15 residues. In germline, CDR1 is LGHNA, CDR2 YNFKEQ. The V gene lost 0 bases and the J gene lost 7 bases, with 10 bases spanning the gap. The CDR3 coding sequence is TGTGCCAGCAGCCAAGAATGGGCTTCGAATTCACCCCTCCACTTT. Residues: CASSQEWASNSPLHF.

The CDR3 bases are TGTGCCAGCAGCCTTTCCCCCAATGAGCAGTTCTTC. It codes for CASSLSPNEQFF. The rearrangement uses TRBV7-3 and TRBJ2-1; D is unresolved. V was trimmed by 5 bases and J by 6 bases, leaving 8 bases between them. The V gene's germline CDR1 is SGHTA and CDR2 FQGTGA. The CDR3 contains 12 residues.

This clone came up once. The chain couples TRBV30 to TRBJ2-5; D is perhaps TRBD2 (6 bases). There are 13 residues in the CDR3. The V end was cut by 5 bases, the J end by 9 bases, with 19 bases between. Germline values: CDR1 GTSNPN, CDR2 SVGIG (reference sequence). The CDR3 here is CAWRGGDRAPQYF. As DNA, the CDR3 is TGTGCCTGGCGGGGCGGGGACCGAGCCCCCCAGTACTTC.

In DNA form, the CDR3 reads TGTGCCAGCAGCTACAGGGAAGTACAAGAGACCCAGTACTTC. Translating gives CASSYREVQETQYF. J is TRBJ2-5 and V is TRBV5-6; D may be TRBD1 (6 bases). CDR1 is SGHDT, CDR2 YYEEEE, per germline. Trimming removed 3 bases from V and 2 bases from J, with 11 bases in between. This CDR3 is built from 14 residues. Full variable domain (outside the CDR3, taken from reference TRBV5-6 and TRBJ2-5): DAGVTQSPTHLIKTRGQQVTLRCSPKSGHDTVSWYQQALGQGPQFIFQYYEEEERQRGNFPDRFSGHQFPNYSSELNVNALLLGDSALYLCASSYREVQETQYFGPGTRLLVL.

The V and J genes are TRBV27 and TRBJ2-3; D gene ambiguous. The CDR3 is made up of 12 amino acids. The V gene lost 6 bases and the J gene lost 0 bases, with 4 bases spanning the gap. CDR1 is MNHEY, CDR2 SMNVEV, per germline (reference sequence). CDR3: CASRTSTDTQYF. CDR3 sequence (DNA): TGTGCCAGCAGGACAAGCACAGATACGCAGTATTTT.

This clone is judged large. The V gene is TRBV13, the J gene TRBJ1-1; a weak D match, TRBD1 (6 bases). Germline loops: CDR1 PRHDT, CDR2 FYEKMQ (reference sequence). V lost 2 bases to trimming and J lost 4 bases, with 11 bases between them. This CDR3 is built from 14 residues. The CDR3 spells CASSLLDRTTEAFF. The CDR3 DNA reads TGTGCCAGCAGCTTACTTGACAGGACCACTGAAGCTTTCTTT.

The chain is built from TRBV7-8 and TRBJ2-1; TRBD1 agrees at 8 bases. The CDR3 sequence is 13 residues long. Trimming cost V 6 bases and J 4 bases; bases outside gene matches: 2. Germline V gene data show CDR1 as SGHVS and CDR2 as FQNEAQ. The CDR3 region has the DNA TGTGCCAGCAGACGGACAGGGTACAATGAGCAGTTCTTC. Protein sequence: CASRRTGYNEQFF.

This chain joins TRBV5-1 and TRBJ1-2; 9 positions match TRBD1. V lost 0 bases, J lost 4 bases, and 1 base stayed unmatched. Germline V gene data show CDR1 as SGHRS and CDR2 as YFSETQ. This CDR3 is built from 14 residues. The CDR3 sequence is CASSLDRGPYGYTF. CDR3 sequence (DNA): TGCGCCAGCAGCTTGGACAGGGGGCCCTATGGCTACACCTTC. Full variable domain (outside the CDR3, taken from reference TRBV5-1 and TRBJ1-2): KAGVTQTPRYLIKTRGQQVTLSCSPISGHRSVSWYQQTPGQGLQFLFEYFSETQRNKGNFPGRFSGRQFSNSRSEMNVSTLELGDSALYLCASSLDRGPYGYTFGSGTRLTVV.

The chain carries TRBV5-1 and TRBJ2-1; TRBD2 might be the D (5 bases). This CDR3 region has 15 residues. Germline V CDR1 and CDR2: SGHRS, YFSETQ. Trimming removed 1 base from V and 7 bases from J, with 15 bases in between. The CDR3 nucleotides are TGCGCCAGCAGCTTGCTCGGAGGCCGGTTGAATGAGCAGTTCTTC. This sequence encodes CASSLLGGRLNEQFF.

The chain couples TRBV27 to TRBJ2-3; D is perhaps TRBD2 (5 bases). This CDR3 comprises 14 residues. Germline V gene lookup returns CDR1 MNHEY and CDR2 SMNVEV (reference sequence). V was cut by 6 bases and J by 5 bases, with 15 bases left in between. CDR3 amino acids: CASSVRPRVDTQYF. The CDR3, as DNA: TGTGCCAGCAGCGTTCGCCCGAGGGTAGATACGCAGTATTTT.

The chain joins TRBV5-6 to TRBJ1-5; TRBD1 might be the D (6 bases). With 4 bases removed from V and 0 bases from J, the gap between germline ends came to 11 bases. CDR1 SGHDT and CDR2 YYEEEE come from the germline V gene. The CDR3 runs 15 residues. CDR3 residues: CASSPRGYSNQPQHF. The CDR3, as DNA: TGTGCCAGCAGCCCCAGGGGATATAGCAATCAGCCCCAGCATTTT.

This clone has a single count. The gene calls are TRBV18 and TRBJ2-1; no reliable D call. The CDR3 totals 14 residues. The V gene's germline CDR1 is KGHSH and CDR2 LQKENI. The V end was cut by 1 base, the J end by 1 base, with 5 bases between. Written as DNA, the CDR3 is TGTGCCAGCTCACCACTTCCTTCCTACAATGAGCAGTTCTTC. It encodes CASSPLPSYNEQFF.

The sample holds one count of this clone. This chain joins TRBV11-2 and TRBJ1-2; no clear D. V was clipped by 1 base and J by 5 bases, with 14 bases between them. Germline lookup yields CDR1 SGHAT and CDR2 FQNNGV. The CDR3 consists of 15 residues. The CDR3 nucleotides are TGTGCCAGCAGCTTAGCTCTAGGGAGGGATTATGGCTACACCTTC. Protein product: CASSLALGRDYGYTF.

The chain carries TRBV30 and TRBJ2-1; 8 bases align to TRBD1. Germline V gene sequence: CDR1 GTSNPN, CDR2 SVGIG (reference sequence). V lost 2 bases and J lost 0; bases outside the gene matches: 9. There are 17 residues in the CDR3. CDR3 loop: CAWSKDRVKSSYNEQFF. The DNA of the CDR3 is TGTGCCTGGAGTAAGGACAGGGTCAAGAGCTCCTACAATGAGCAGTTCTTC.

This chain uses TRBV9 with TRBJ2-5; tentative D call: TRBD1 (6 bases). Germline-derived CDR1 and CDR2 are SGDLS and YYNGEE. The CDR3 sequence is 15 residues long. Trimming removed 4 bases at V and 4 bases at J, with 17 bases between. The CDR3 bases are TGTGCCAGCAGCAGGGGGACCGGTCCAGGAGAGACCCAGTACTTC. Amino acid sequence: CASSRGTGPGETQYF.

This clone appeared a single time. V is TRBV7-8 and J is TRBJ1-5, with 9 bases identical to TRBD1. Losses at the gene ends were 5 bases for V and 3 bases for J; bases not matched to a gene: 8. This CDR3 is built from 16 residues. The V gene's germline CDR1 is SGHVS and CDR2 FQNEAQ. Here the CDR3 DNA reads TGTGCCAGCAGCACTGGACAGGGGCTCCACAATCAGCCCCAGCATTTT. It is translated as CASSTGQGLHNQPQHF.

The genes are TRBV7-3 and TRBJ2-3; TRBD1 aligns across 9 bases. This CDR3 is built from 15 residues. Germline V gene sequence: CDR1 SGHTA, CDR2 FQGTGA. The V gene end was trimmed by 4 bases and the J gene end by 5 bases; junction bases not matched to a gene: 7. The CDR3 sequence: CASSSGQGKIDTQYF. The DNA of the CDR3 is TGTGCCAGCAGCTCCGGACAGGGGAAAATAGATACGCAGTATTTT. Filled out from reference TRBV7-3 and TRBJ2-3, the complete variable domain reads GAGVSQTPSNKVTEKGKYVELRCDPISGHTALYWYRQSLGQGPEFLIYFQGTGAADDSGLPNDRFFAVRPEGSVSTLKIQRTERGDSAVYLCASSSGQGKIDTQYFGPGTRLTVL.

J is TRBJ2-2 and V is TRBV7-3, with 9 bases aligning to TRBD2. The CDR3 loop spans 17 amino acids. The V and J ends lost 1 base and 7 bases, in that order; junction bases with no gene match: 10. CDR1 and CDR2 from the germline V gene are SGHTA and FQGTGA. This CDR3 reads CASSLNPAGGPGGELFF. The CDR3 DNA is TGTGCCAGCAGCTTAAACCCTGCGGGAGGGCCCGGCGGGGAGCTGTTTTTT.

The chain recombines TRBV11-2 with TRBJ2-7, with D maybe TRBD1 (6 bases). CDR3 length: 13 amino acids. V was trimmed by 5 bases and J by 3 bases, leaving 11 bases between them. Germline lookup yields CDR1 SGHAT and CDR2 FQNNGV. The CDR3 nucleotides are TGTGCCAGCAGCGCCACAGGGATCTACGAGCAGTACTTC. Translated: CASSATGIYEQYF.

The V call is TRBV30, the J call TRBJ2-1, with 8 bases that match TRBD2. The CDR3 has 16 amino acids. Germline V gene data show CDR1 as GTSNPN and CDR2 as SVGIG (reference sequence). With 3 bases clipped from V and 9 bases from J, the junction kept 16 bases outside the gene matches. The CDR3 region has the DNA TGTGCCTGGAGAGCCCCCTTAGCGGGGACCCTGGGTGAGCAGTTCTTC. This sequence encodes CAWRAPLAGTLGEQFF. Full variable domain (remainder filled in from reference TRBV30 and TRBJ2-1): SQTIHQWPATLVQPVGSPLSLECTVEGTSNPNLYWYRQAAGRGLQLLFYSVGIGQISSEVPQNLSASRPQDRQFILSSKKLLLSDSGFYLCAWRAPLAGTLGEQFFGPGTRLTVL.

The CDR3 nucleotides read TGCAGCGTTGGATCGGGGAGGAACACTGAAGCTTTCTTT. This translates into CSVGSGRNTEAFF. This chain joins TRBV29-1 and TRBJ1-1; D unclear. Germline V gene lookup returns CDR1 SQVTM and CDR2 ANQGSEA. V lost 4 bases to trimming and J lost 1 base, with 10 bases between them. This CDR3 is 13 amino acids long.

The chain is built from TRBV7-9 and TRBJ1-2, with D unresolved. This CDR3 is built from 15 residues. CDR1 SEHNR and CDR2 FQNEAQ come from the germline V gene (reference sequence). V was shortened by 1 base and J by 2 bases, with 11 bases between the two germline ends. The DNA of the CDR3 is TGTGCCAGCAGCTTAGATGGGCAACCCAACTATGGCTACACCTTC. This sequence encodes CASSLDGQPNYGYTF.